The rows below give T cell receptor beta chains drawn from one sample of a study of breast tumors, draining lymph nodes, adjacent tissues. TCRdb itself ran the multiplex PCR reads through MiXCR, one entry per CDR3 protein. The sample includes about 230,000 distinct CDR3 sequences, roughly 30% of them seen just once. The sequenced sample was axillary lymph node tissue. The receptors stem from a female donor with breast cancer. Some clones in this sample may be carry-over from other donors' samples. The CDR3 runs from the conserved cysteine through the conserved F or W.

CDR3 length | V gene | CDR3 protein
17 | TRBV4-3 | CASSQASGGPTSETQYF
14 | TRBV7-2 | CASSLRAVADTQYF
13 | TRBV12-3/TRBV12-4 | CASRRHDTGELFF
16 | TRBV6-6 | CASSYRKSSGANVLTF
20 | TRBV11-2 | CASSSTGTAFHPNSYNEQFF
14 | TRBV20-1 | CSASPLRSNEKLFF
13 | TRBV5-8 | CASRAAYTQLQHF
12 | TRBV20-1 | CSARVGGYGYTF
14 | TRBV2 | CASKLSGSPDTQYF
14 | TRBV20-1 | CSARGLEATDTQYF
15 | TRBV29-1 | CSAQQGRSGANVLTF
15 | TRBV5-1 | CASSRGSLTYNEQFF
17 | TRBV14 | CASSPQDRGRETGELFF
15 | TRBV6-5 | CASSYSGGAGQPQHF
13 | TRBV5-1 | CASSLEAVKTQYF
14 | TRBV20-1 | CSANQPGQGETQYF
13 | TRBV30 | CAWSQGRGQPQHF
13 | TRBV6-6 | CASSYPNDQPQHF
15 | TRBV6-2/TRBV6-3 | CASSDRDYPPNEQYF
18 | TRBV6-1 | CASSEVFAHIDPNEKLFF
14 | TRBV11-3 | CASSPGTRRNEQFF
12 | TRBV18 | CASSRYNGELFF
15 | TRBV5-6 | CASSPTGTGANVLTF
16 | TRBV4-2 | CASSRLGTDIEDTQYF
13 | TRBV20-1 | CSARGYFGDTIYF
16 | TRBV11-3 | CASSSLAGVVPDTQYF
14 | TRBV6-5 | CASSYGQGGEGYTF
14 | TRBV20-1 | CSADGTSGFSEQYF
16 | TRBV20-1 | CSAPGTGTSGANVLTF
11 | TRBV29-1 | CSVVDSGELFF
13 | TRBV28 | CASSYGGDNEQFF
17 | TRBV6-6 | CASSYSRGRQGIYEQYF